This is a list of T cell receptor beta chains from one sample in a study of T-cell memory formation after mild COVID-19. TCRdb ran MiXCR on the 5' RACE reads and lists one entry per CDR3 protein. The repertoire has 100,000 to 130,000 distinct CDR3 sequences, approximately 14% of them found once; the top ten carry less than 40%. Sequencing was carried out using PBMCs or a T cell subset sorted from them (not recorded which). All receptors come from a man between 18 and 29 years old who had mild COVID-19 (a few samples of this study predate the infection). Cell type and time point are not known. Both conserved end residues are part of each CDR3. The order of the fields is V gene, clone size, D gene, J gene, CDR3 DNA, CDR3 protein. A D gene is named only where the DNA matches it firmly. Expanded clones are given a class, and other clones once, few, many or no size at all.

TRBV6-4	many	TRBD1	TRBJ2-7	TGTGCCAGCAATGGGAAGGGACAGGGCCCCTACGAGCAGTACTTC	CASNGKGQGPYEQYF
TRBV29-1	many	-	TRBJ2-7	TGCAGCGTTGAAGCGCAGGGCCTCTACGAGCAGTACTTC	CSVEAQGLYEQYF
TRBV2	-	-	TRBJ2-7	TGTGCCAGCAGCACGACAGCCGGACCCTACGAGCAGTACTTC	CASSTTAGPYEQYF
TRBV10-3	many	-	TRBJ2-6	TGTGCCATCAGTGGAACAGGAGGGGCTGGGGCCAACGTCCTGACTTTC	CAISGTGGAGANVLTF
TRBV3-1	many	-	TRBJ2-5	TGTGCCAGCAGCCTACTACACACCAAGAGAACCCAGTACTTC	CASSLLHTKRTQYF
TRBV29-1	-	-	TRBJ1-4	TGCAGCGTAGAAGCCAGGGGACGTAATGAAAAACTGTTTTTT	CSVEARGRNEKLFF
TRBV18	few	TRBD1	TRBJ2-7	TGTGCCAGCTCACTTCCGGGACAGCATTCCTACGAGCAGTACTTC	CASSLPGQHSYEQYF
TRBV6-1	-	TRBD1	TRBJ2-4	TGTGCCAGCGGTTTGGTATATCCGACAGGGAGTGGAAACATTCAGTACTTC	CASGLVYPTGSGNIQYF
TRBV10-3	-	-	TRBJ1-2	TGTGCCACGTTACTGGGGCCTTTGGATGGCTACGCCTTC	CATLLGPLDGYAF
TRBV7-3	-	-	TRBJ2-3	TGTGCCAGCAGCTACGCCGGGACTGACACAGATACGCAGTATTTT	CASSYAGTDTDTQYF
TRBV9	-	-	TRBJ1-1	TGTGCCAGCACCCCATCGGGGGAAGGGACTGAAGCTTTCTTT	CASTPSGEGTEAFF
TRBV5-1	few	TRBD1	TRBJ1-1	TGCGCCAGCAGCTTCAGGGGGCCAGACACTGAAGCTTTCTTT	CASSFRGPDTEAFF
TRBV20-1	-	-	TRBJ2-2	TGCAGTGCTAGAGATCGGCAGAACACCGGGGAGCTGTTTTTT	CSARDRQNTGELFF
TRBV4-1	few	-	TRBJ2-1	TGCGCCAGCAGCCAAAGTGGGTTGAACAGCGACTTTCTCCTCAATGAGCAGTTCTTC	CASSQSGLNSDFLLNEQFF
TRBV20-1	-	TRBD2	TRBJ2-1	TGCAGTGCTAGACACAGCGGGGAGGTAGGGGAGCAGTTCTTC	CSARHSGEVGEQFF
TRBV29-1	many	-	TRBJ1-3	TGCAGCGTTGAGGTGGATCCCGGAAACACCATATATTTT	CSVEVDPGNTIYF
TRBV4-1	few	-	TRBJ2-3	TGCGCCAGCAGCCAATACAGCCGGGCGTGGGACACAGATACGCAGTATTTT	CASSQYSRAWDTDTQYF
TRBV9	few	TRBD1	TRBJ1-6	TGTGCCAGCAGCGTGATGACAGGGTTTAATTCACCCCTCCACTTT	CASSVMTGFNSPLHF
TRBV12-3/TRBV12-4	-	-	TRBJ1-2	TGTGCCAGCAGTTTGGGGGGCGCTTACTATGGCTACACCTTC	CASSLGGAYYGYTF
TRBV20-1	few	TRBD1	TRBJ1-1	TGCAGTGCTCTGGATGACAGGGCCCCGAACACTGAAGCTTTCTTT	CSALDDRAPNTEAFF
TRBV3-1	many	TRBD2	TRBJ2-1	TGTGCCAGCAGCCCCGTACTCTTGCTCGAGCGGGGGGTAAACTCCTACAATGAGCAGTTCTTC	CASSPVLLLERGVNSYNEQFF
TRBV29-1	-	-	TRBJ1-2	TGCAGCGTTCGAGTCGTTGAGGGAAGGGGGGGCTACACCTTC	CSVRVVEGRGGYTF
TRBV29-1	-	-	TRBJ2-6	TGCAGCGTTGAGGGGTCGGGGGCCAACGTCCTGACTTTC	CSVEGSGANVLTF
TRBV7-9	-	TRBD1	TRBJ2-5	TGTGCCAGCAGCTTAACCGAGGACAGGCAGCAAGAGACCCAGTACTTC	CASSLTEDRQQETQYF
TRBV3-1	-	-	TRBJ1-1	TGTGCCAGCAGCCGAGAGGGGAACACTGAAGCTTTCTTT	CASSREGNTEAFF
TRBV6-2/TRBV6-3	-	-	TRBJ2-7	TGTGCCAGCAGTTACCCAGCCTCCGGGACACACCTTTCCTACGAGCAGTACTTC	CASSYPASGTHLSYEQYF
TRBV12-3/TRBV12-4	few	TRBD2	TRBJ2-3	TGTGCCAGCAAGACGGCGGGGGGGCCTGCAGATACGCAGTATTTT	CASKTAGGPADTQYF
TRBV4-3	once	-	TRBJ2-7	TGCGCCAGCAGCCAAGCCCCGACCTACGAGCAGTACTTC	CASSQAPTYEQYF
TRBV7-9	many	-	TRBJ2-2	TGTGCCAGCAGCTTCCAGGCGGCAGGCCGGGAGCTGTTTTTT	CASSFQAAGRELFF
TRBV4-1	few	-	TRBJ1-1	TGCGCCAGCAGCCAAGGGGGTTTTCCGGACACTGAAGCTTTCTTT	CASSQGGFPDTEAFF
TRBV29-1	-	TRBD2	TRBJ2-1	TGCAGCGTTTCGGGACTAGCGGGGGCTAGTTACAATGAGCAGTTCTTC	CSVSGLAGASYNEQFF
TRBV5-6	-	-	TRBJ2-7	TGTGCCAGCACCGCGGTCGGGTGGGGCTTATACGAGCAGTACTTC	CASTAVGWGLYEQYF
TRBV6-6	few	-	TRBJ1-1	TGTGCCAGCAGTTACTCGAGAGGGGGGGACACTGAAGCTTTCTTT	CASSYSRGGDTEAFF
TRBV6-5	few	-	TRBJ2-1	TGTGCCAGCAGTTACCAGGGGAAAAATGAGCAGTTCTTC	CASSYQGKNEQFF
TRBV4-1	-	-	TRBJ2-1	TGCGCCAGCAGCCAAGATCTGCAGGGAGCCTACAATGAGCAGTTCTTC	CASSQDLQGAYNEQFF
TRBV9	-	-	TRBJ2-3	TGTGCCAGCAGCCCCTTGTTCGGGTTGGGCACAGATACGCAGTATTTT	CASSPLFGLGTDTQYF
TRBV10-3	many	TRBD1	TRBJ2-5	TGTGCCACCCGGGACAGCGCCTCGCAAGAGACCCAGTACTTC	CATRDSASQETQYF
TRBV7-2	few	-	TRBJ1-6	TGTGCCAGCGGAGCGGGTGGAGGTGGCAGCTCACCCCTCCACTTT	CASGAGGGGSSPLHF
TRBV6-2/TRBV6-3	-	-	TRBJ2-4	TGTGCCACCTTGACCGGGCGTCGGGACATACTAGCCAAAAACATTCAGTACTTC	CATLTGRRDILAKNIQYF
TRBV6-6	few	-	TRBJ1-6	TGTGCCAGCAGTTACCCCTCCGCTATGGGGGTTGCTTCACCCCTCCACTTT	CASSYPSAMGVASPLHF
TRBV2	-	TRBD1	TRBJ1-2	TGTGCCAGCAGTGCCTGGGACAGAGCTTTAGACTATGGCTACACCTTC	CASSAWDRALDYGYTF
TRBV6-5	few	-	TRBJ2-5	TGTGCCAGCAGTTACTCCCGCCCGACAGATTTCCAAGAGACCCAGTACTTC	CASSYSRPTDFQETQYF
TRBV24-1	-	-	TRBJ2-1	TGTGCCACCAGTGATTTGTATGAGCAGTTCTTC	CATSDLYEQFF
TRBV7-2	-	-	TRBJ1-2	TGTGCCAGCAGCGTTACGGGGTTTAACTATGGCTACACCTTC	CASSVTGFNYGYTF
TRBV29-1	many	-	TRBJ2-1	TGCAGCGTGGGCGGGGTCGATCGCTACAATGAGCAGTTCTTC	CSVGGVDRYNEQFF
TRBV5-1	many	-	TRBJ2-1	TGCGCCAGCAGCTTGAACGGGCATGGGGAGCAGTTCTTC	CASSLNGHGEQFF
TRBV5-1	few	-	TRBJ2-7	TGCGCCAGCAGCCCGTACGCAGACACCGCTTCCCTTTACGAGCAGTACTTC	CASSPYADTASLYEQYF
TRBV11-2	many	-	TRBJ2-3	TGTGCCAGCAGCTTAGTTAGTTCCGGGGGGCCGCCAGCAGATACGCAGTATTTT	CASSLVSSGGPPADTQYF
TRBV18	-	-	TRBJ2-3	TGTGCCAGCTCACCAATCGGGATCACAGATACGCAGTATTTT	CASSPIGITDTQYF
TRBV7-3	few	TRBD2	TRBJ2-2	TGTGCCAGCAGCTTAACCTCGGGGGGGGCCTCCACCGGGGAGCTGTTTTTT	CASSLTSGGASTGELFF
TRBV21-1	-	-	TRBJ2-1	TGTGCCAGCAGCAGACAGGGTCAAGGCAATGAGCAGTTCTTC	CASSRQGQGNEQFF
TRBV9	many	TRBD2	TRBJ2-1	TGTGCCAGCAGCGTAGGTAGCGGGGATTACAATGAGCAGTTCTTC	CASSVGSGDYNEQFF
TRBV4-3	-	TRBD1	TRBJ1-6	TGCGCCAGCAGCCCGCGACAGGGGTTCTCCTATAATTCACCCCTCCACTTT	CASSPRQGFSYNSPLHF